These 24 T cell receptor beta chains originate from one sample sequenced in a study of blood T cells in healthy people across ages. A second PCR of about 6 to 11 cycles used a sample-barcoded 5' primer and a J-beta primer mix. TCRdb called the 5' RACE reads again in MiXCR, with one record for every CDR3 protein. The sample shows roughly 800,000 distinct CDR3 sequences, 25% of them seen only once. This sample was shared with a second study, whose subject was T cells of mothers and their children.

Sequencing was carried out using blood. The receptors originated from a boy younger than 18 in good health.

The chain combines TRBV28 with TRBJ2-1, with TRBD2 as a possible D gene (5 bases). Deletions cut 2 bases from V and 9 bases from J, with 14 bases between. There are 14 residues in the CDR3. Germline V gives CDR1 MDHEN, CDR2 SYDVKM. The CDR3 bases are TGTGCCAGCAGTTTAGGGGTGGGCGCGGGTGAGCAGTTCTTC. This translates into CASSLGVGAGEQFF.

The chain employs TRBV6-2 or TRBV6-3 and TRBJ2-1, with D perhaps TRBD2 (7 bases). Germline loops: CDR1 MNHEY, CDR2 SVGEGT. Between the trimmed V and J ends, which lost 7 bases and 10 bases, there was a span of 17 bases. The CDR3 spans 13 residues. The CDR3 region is CASTRRGRSEQFF. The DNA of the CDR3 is TGTGCCAGCACCCGGCGGGGGCGAAGCGAGCAGTTCTTC.

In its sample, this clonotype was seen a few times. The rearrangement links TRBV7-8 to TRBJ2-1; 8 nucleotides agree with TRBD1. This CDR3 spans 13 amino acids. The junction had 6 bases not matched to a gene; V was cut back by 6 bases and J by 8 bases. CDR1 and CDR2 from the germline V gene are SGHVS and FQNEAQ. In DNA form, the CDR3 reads TGTGCCAGCAGGGTCTACAGGGGGGATGAGCAGTTCTTC. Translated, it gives CASRVYRGDEQFF.

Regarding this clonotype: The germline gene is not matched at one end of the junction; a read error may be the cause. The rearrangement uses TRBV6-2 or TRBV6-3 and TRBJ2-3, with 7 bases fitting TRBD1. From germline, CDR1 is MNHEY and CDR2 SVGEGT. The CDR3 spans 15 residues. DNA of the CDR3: TGTGCCAGCAGTACGACAGGGATTTTCGCAGATACACAGTATTTT. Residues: CASSTTGIFADTQYF.

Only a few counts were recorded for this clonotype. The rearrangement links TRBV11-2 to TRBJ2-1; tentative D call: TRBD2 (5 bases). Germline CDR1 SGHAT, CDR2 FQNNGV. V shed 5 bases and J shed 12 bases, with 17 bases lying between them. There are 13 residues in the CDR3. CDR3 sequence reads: CASSRTAPIAQFF. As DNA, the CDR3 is TGTGCCAGCAGCCGGACTGCCCCAATCGCGCAGTTCTTC.

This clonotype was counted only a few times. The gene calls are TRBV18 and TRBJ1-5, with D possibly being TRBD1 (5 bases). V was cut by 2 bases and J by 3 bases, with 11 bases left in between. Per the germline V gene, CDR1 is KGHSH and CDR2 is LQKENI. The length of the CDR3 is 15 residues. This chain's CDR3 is CASSPSGIINQPQHF. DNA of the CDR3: TGTGCCAGCTCACCATCAGGGATAATCAATCAGCCCCAGCATTTT.

The CDR3 loop reads CASSQRLASALDEQFF. CDR3 DNA sequence: TGTGCCAGCAGCCAAAGGTTGGCTAGCGCCCTCGATGAGCAGTTCTTC. The gene calls are TRBV14 and TRBJ2-5, with TRBD2 as a possible D gene (6 bases). The J call could be wrong; TRBJ2-1 is a better fit for the DNA end. Germline V gives CDR1 SGHDN, CDR2 FVKESK. This CDR3 is 16 amino acids long.

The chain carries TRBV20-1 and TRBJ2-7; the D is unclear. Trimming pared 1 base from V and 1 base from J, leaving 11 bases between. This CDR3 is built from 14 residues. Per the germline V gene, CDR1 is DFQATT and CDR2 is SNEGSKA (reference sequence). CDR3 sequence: CSARAAVGSYEQYF. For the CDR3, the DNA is TGCAGTGCTAGAGCAGCAGTCGGATCCTACGAGCAGTACTTC.

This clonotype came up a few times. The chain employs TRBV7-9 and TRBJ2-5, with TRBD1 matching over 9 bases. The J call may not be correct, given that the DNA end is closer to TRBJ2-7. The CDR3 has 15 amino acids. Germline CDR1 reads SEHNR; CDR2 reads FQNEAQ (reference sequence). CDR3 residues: CASSHPGQGSYEQYF. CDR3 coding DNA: TGTGCCAGCAGCCATCCGGGACAGGGATCCTACGAGCAGTACTTC.

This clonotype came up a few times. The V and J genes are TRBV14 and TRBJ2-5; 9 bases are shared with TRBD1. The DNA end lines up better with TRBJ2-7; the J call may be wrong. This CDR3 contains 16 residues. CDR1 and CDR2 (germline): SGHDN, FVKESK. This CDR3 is CASSQLNRGHFHEQYF. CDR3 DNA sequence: TGTGCCAGCAGCCAACTTAACAGGGGGCACTTCCACGAGCAGTACTTC.

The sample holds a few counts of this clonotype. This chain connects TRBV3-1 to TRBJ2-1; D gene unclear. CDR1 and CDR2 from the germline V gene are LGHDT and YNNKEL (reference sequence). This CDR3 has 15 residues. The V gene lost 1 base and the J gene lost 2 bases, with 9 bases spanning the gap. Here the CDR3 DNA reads TGTGCCAGCAGCCAAGCAATAGCCACCTACAATGAGCAGTTCTTC. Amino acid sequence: CASSQAIATYNEQFF.

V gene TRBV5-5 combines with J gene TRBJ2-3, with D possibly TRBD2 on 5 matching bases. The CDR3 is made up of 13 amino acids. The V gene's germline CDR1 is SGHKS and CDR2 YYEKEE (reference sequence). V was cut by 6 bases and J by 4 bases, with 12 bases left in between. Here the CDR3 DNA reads TGTGCCAGCACCACGGCGGAGGCAGATACGCAGTATTTT. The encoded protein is CASTTAEADTQYF.

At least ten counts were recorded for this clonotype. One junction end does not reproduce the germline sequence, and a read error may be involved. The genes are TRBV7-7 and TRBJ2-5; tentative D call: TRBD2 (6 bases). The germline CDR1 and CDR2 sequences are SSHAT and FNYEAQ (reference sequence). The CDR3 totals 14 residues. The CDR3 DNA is TGTGCTAGCAGCTCGTTGACTAGAAAAGAGACCCAGTACTTC. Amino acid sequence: CASSSLTRKETQYF.

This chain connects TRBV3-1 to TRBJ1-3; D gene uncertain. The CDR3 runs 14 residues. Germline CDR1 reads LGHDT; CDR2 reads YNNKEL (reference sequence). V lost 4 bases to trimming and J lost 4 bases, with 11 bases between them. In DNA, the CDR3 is TGTGCCAGCAGCCGTTTTACATCCGGAAACACCATATATTTT. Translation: CASSRFTSGNTIYF.

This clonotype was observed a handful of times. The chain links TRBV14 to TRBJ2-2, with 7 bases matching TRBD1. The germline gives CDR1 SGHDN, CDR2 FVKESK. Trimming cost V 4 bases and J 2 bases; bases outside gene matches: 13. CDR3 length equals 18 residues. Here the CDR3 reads CASSPTRYRGPNTGELFF. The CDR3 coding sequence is TGTGCCAGCAGCCCAACTCGATACAGGGGCCCTAACACCGGGGAGCTGTTTTTT.

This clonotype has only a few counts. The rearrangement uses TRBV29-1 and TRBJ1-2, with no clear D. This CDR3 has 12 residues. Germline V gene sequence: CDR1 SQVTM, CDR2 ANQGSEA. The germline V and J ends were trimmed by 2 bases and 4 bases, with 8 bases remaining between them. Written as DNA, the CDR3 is TGCAGCGTTGAAATGGGTTCCTATGGCTACACCTTC. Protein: CSVEMGSYGYTF.

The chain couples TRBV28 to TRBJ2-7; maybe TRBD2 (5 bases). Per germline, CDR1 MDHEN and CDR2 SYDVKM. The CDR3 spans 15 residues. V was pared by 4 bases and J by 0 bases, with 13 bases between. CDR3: CASSSYSVRSYEQYF. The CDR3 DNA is TGTGCCAGCAGTTCTTATAGCGTACGCTCCTACGAGCAGTACTTC.

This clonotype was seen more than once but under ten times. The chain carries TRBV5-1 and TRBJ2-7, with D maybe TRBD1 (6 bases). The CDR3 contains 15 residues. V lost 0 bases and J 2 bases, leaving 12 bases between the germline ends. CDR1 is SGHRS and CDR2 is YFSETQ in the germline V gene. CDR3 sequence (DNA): TGCGCCAGCAGCTTGGTTTTCAGGGGCGCCTACGAGCAGTACTTC. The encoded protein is CASSLVFRGAYEQYF.

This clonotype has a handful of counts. The CDR3 nucleotides are TGTGCCAGCAGTCCCCAAAACCGGGGGACAGTACCTTACGAGCAGTACTTC. This translates into CASSPQNRGTVPYEQYF. This chain uses TRBV6-1 with TRBJ2-7; a weak D match, TRBD1 (7 bases). Germline CDR1 MNHNS, CDR2 SASEGT. This CDR3 is built from 17 residues. V lost 5 bases, J lost 4 bases, and 24 bases lay in between.

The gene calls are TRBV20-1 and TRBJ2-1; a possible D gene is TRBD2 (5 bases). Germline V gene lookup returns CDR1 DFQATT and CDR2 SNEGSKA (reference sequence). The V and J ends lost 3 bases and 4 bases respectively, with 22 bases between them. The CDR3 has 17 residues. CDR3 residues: CSARGRPRSSVYNEQFF. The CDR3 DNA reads TGCAGTGCTAGGGGTCGTCCGAGGAGTAGCGTGTACAATGAGCAGTTCTTC.

CDR3 protein: CASSLRSNLETQYF. Here the CDR3 DNA reads TGTGCCAGCAGCCTCCGGTCGAATCTAGAGACCCAGTACTTC. This sequence joins TRBV3-1 and TRBJ2-5; D not resolved. Germline V gene lookup returns CDR1 LGHDT and CDR2 YNNKEL (reference sequence). The V end lost 4 bases, the J end lost 4 bases, and 13 bases lay between the germline ends. This CDR3 contains 14 residues.

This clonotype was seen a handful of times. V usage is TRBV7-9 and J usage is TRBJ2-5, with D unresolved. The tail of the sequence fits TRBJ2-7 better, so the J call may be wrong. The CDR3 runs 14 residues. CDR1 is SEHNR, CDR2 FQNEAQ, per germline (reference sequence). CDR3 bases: TGTGCCAGCAGCTTATCAGCGTCCCCCTACGAGCAGTACTTC. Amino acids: CASSLSASPYEQYF.

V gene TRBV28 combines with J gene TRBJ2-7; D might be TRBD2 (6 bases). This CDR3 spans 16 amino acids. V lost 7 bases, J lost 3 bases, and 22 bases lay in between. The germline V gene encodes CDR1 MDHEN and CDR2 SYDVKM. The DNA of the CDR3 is TGTGCCAGCACCTCCAGGTGGGGGGACCTGTACTACGAGCAGTACTTC. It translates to CASTSRWGDLYYEQYF.

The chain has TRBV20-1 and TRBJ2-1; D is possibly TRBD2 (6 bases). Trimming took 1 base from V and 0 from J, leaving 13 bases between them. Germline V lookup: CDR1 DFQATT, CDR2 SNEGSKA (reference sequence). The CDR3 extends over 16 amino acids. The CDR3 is CSARAPSESSYNEQFF. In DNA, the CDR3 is TGCAGTGCTAGAGCTCCTAGCGAGAGCTCCTACAATGAGCAGTTCTTC.